The clone carrying this T cell receptor (beta chain) was counted a single time. This entry comes from a study of control samples from healthy donors and cancer patients. With 3 bases removed from V and 0 bases from J, the gap between germline ends came to 10 bases. Germline CDR1 SGHTS, CDR2 YDEGEE. The CDR3 runs 15 residues. TCRdb keeps only in-frame clones here, not all; method: immunoSEQ multiplex PCR. The table records 100,000 to 150,000 clones, around 96% of them present only once. The source material was blood. The rearrangement links TRBV5-8 to TRBJ2-1; the D gene could be TRBD1 or TRBD2 (5 bases each). The TCR comes from a man between 25 and 39 years old in good health. The CDR3 loop reads CASSWDRSSYNEQFF. CDR3 DNA: TGTGCCAGCAGCTGGGACCGGAGCTCCTACAATGAGCAGTTCTTC.